Below, one T cell receptor beta chain is given with its context. The data derive from a study of cytomegalovirus exposure and HLA in healthy donors. TCRdb's table, derived via immunoSEQ multiplex PCR, lists solely in-frame clones and lacks some. This sample has over 150,000 clones; 70% to 85% occur once, and the top ten carry about an eighth. V trimming: 5 bases; J trimming: 6 bases; junction bases outside the gene matches: 5. The CDR3 has 15 amino acids. The germline gives CDR1 MGHDK, CDR2 SYGVNS. The gene calls are TRBV25-1 and TRBJ2-3; the match to TRBD2 covers 13 bases. The specimen was PBMCs. This TCR was recovered from a woman younger than 45 in good health and CMV-seropositive. The CDR3 region is CASSWTSGSADTQYF. CDR3 bases: TGTGCCAGCAGTTGGACTAGCGGGAGTGCGGATACGCAGTATTTT.